This is a list of T cell receptor beta chains from one sample in a study of blood T cell repertoires in COVID-19. Produced via immunoSEQ multiplex PCR; TCRdb's table is partial and in-frame only. The sample holds some 120,000 clones; 92% are singletons and the top ten take roughly 2.1%. Sequencing was performed on peripheral blood. These receptors all stem from a man aged 50 to 60 with COVID-19, enrolled during active disease. CDR3s include the opening cysteine and the closing phenylalanine or tryptophan. The D gene is left open where the match is weak. A clone size is listed for some rows: how often the clone was seen (once, few, many), or a class if it is expanded.

V gene: TRBV11-3
clone size: -
J gene: TRBJ2-2
D gene: -
CDR3 DNA: TGTGCCAGCAGCGCCACAACGACCGGGGAGCTGTTTTTT
CDR3 protein: CASSATTTGELFF

V gene: TRBV19
clone size: -
J gene: TRBJ2-1
D gene: -
CDR3 DNA: TGTGCCAGTAGTTCTGGGGGCGCCCCCTACAATGAGCAGTTCTTC
CDR3 protein: CASSSGGAPYNEQFF

V gene: TRBV5-1
clone size: once
J gene: TRBJ2-5
D gene: TRBD1
CDR3 DNA: TGCGCCAGCAGCTTGGCAGTAGGGGGCGAGGAGACCCAGTACTTC
CDR3 protein: CASSLAVGGEETQYF

V gene: TRBV6-1
clone size: -
J gene: TRBJ1-1
D gene: -
CDR3 DNA: TGTGCCAGCAGTGAACGCGCCGGGTACTTGAACACTGAAGCTTTCTTT
CDR3 protein: CASSERAGYLNTEAFF

V gene: TRBV11-2
clone size: -
J gene: TRBJ2-2
D gene: -
CDR3 DNA: TGTGCCAGCAGCTTCGGTGCGAACACCGGGGAGCTGTTTTTT
CDR3 protein: CASSFGANTGELFF

V gene: TRBV2
clone size: -
J gene: TRBJ2-7
D gene: TRBD2
CDR3 DNA: TGTGCCAGCAGTGGGGAGGGGATTTTATACGAGCAGTACTTC
CDR3 protein: CASSGEGILYEQYF

V gene: TRBV12-5
clone size: -
J gene: TRBJ2-7
D gene: TRBD2
CDR3 DNA: TGTGCTAGTGGTTTGCCCCCGGAAGCGGGGGAGGAATACGAGCAGTACTTC
CDR3 protein: CASGLPPEAGEEYEQYF

V gene: TRBV10-3
clone size: -
J gene: TRBJ2-5
D gene: -
CDR3 DNA: TGTGCCATCAGTGAGTCTGTGGGCCGGGAGACCCAGTACTTC
CDR3 protein: CAISESVGRETQYF

V gene: TRBV3-1/TRBV3-2
clone size: -
J gene: TRBJ2-1
D gene: -
CDR3 DNA: TGTGCCAGCAGCCAAGATCAGGGTGAGCAGTTCTTC
CDR3 protein: CASSQDQGEQFF

V gene: TRBV28
clone size: -
J gene: TRBJ2-7
D gene: TRBD1
CDR3 DNA: TGTGCCAGCAGTCCGAGAGGACAGGGGCGATCCTACGAGCAGTACTTC
CDR3 protein: CASSPRGQGRSYEQYF

V gene: TRBV30
clone size: -
J gene: TRBJ1-5
D gene: -
CDR3 DNA: TGTGCCTGTGCCCAGACAGGCCGTCAGCCCCAGCATTTT
CDR3 protein: CACAQTGRQPQHF